Shown below are 31 T cell receptor beta chains from a single sample sequenced in a study of shared clonotypes between healthy human individuals (dated by TCRdb to the early 2020s). Receptor libraries were prepared by the immunoSEQ multiplex PCR assay. Imported from immuneACCESS, the table was reduced by TCRdb to in-frame sequences with V and J called. These copies leave out some clones; in studies compared against another copy, an unresolved V gene accounts for under half, and the cause of the remainder is not known. In all, the sample holds more than 1.2 million clones, and approximately 98.5% of those were seen once. The top ten clonotypes cover 0.36% of the sample. Sequenced: naive CD4+ T cells sorted from blood. The intended sense of this specimen's cell subset or site label: CD45RA+ positively selected. The receptors here all came from a man younger than 40 in good health.

The chain couples TRBV19 to TRBJ1-5; D possibly corresponds to TRBD1 (6 bases). Trimming shortened V by 5 bases and J by 4 bases, and 15 bases separated the two germline ends. The length of the CDR3 is 15 residues. The V gene's germline CDR1 is LNHDA and CDR2 SQIVND (reference sequence). The CDR3 reads CASSVSGTKNQPQHF. The CDR3, as DNA: TGTGCCAGTAGTGTCTCCGGGACAAAGAATCAGCCCCAGCATTTT.

The gene calls are TRBV12-5 and TRBJ2-3; D uncertain. The CDR3 spans 15 residues. Trimming took off 6 bases at V and 0 bases at J, with 13 bases between the two ends. CDR1 and CDR2 (germline): LGHNT, FRNRAP. CDR3 nucleotide sequence: TGTGCTAGTGGCATTGGCTTCTTTAGCACAGATACGCAGTATTTT. Translated, it gives CASGIGFFSTDTQYF.

This chain links TRBV27 with TRBJ2-3; TRBD2 agrees at 14 bases. The V gene's germline CDR1 is MNHEY and CDR2 SMNVEV (reference sequence). The junction had 7 bases not matched to a gene; V was cut back by 5 bases and J by 3 bases. The CDR3 loop spans 17 amino acids. CDR3 residues: CASSATGTSGSTDTQYF. The CDR3 DNA is TGTGCCAGCAGTGCAACCGGGACTAGCGGGAGTACAGATACGCAGTATTTT.

The V call is TRBV5-1, the J call TRBJ2-5; 13 bases align to TRBD2. The CDR3 extends over 16 amino acids. Germline trimming cut 5 bases from V and 1 base from J; bases unmatched to any gene: 5. Germline V CDR1 and CDR2: SGHRS, YFSETQ. This chain's CDR3 is CASRGGLAGPQETQYF. The DNA of the CDR3 is TGCGCCAGCAGGGGGGGACTAGCGGGGCCCCAAGAGACCCAGTACTTC.

The count of this clone is one. V and J are TRBV28 and TRBJ1-4; D is ambiguous. Germline loops: CDR1 MDHEN, CDR2 SYDVKM. The V end was cut by 6 bases, the J end by 7 bases, with 12 bases between. The CDR3 consists of 13 residues. Written as DNA, the CDR3 is TGTGCCAGCAGACCCGGGAGACCTGAAAAACTGTTTTTT. It is translated as CASRPGRPEKLFF.

This chain joins TRBV7-3 and TRBJ2-2; D could derive from TRBD1 or TRBD2 (7 bases each). From germline, CDR1 is SGHTA and CDR2 FQGTGA. CDR3 length: 16 residues. Trimming shortened V by 3 bases and J by 0 bases, and 11 bases separated the two germline ends. CDR3 sequence: CASSFPGGANTGELFF. In DNA, the CDR3 is TGTGCCAGCAGCTTCCCAGGGGGGGCGAACACCGGGGAGCTGTTTTTT.

The V call is TRBV19, the J call TRBJ1-2; D unclear. CDR3 size: 13 residues. Trimming took off 7 bases at V and 1 base at J, with 10 bases between the two ends. Germline values: CDR1 LNHDA, CDR2 SQIVND (reference sequence). Here the CDR3 reads CASTSNRNYGYTF. For the CDR3, the DNA is TGTGCCAGTACCTCCAATCGTAACTATGGCTACACCTTC. The whole variable domain, remainder taken from reference TRBV19 and TRBJ1-2, is DGGITQSPKYLFRKEGQNVTLSCEQNLNHDAMYWYRQDPGQGLRLIYYSQIVNDFQKGDIAEGYSVSREKKESFPLTVTSAQKNPTAFYLCASTSNRNYGYTFGSGTRLTVV.

The chain carries TRBV29-1 and TRBJ2-7; D not resolved. Germline assignment: CDR1 SQVTM and CDR2 ANQGSEA. The V end was cut by 6 bases, the J end by 4 bases, with 16 bases between. This CDR3 is built from 13 residues. For the CDR3, the DNA is TGCAGCGTCGAGAGTAGCCCCTCATACGAGCAGTACTTC. Protein sequence: CSVESSPSYEQYF.

The rearrangement uses TRBV5-1 and TRBJ2-1; 8 positions match TRBD2. The germline V gene encodes CDR1 SGHRS and CDR2 YFSETQ. V lost 0 bases to trimming and J lost 10 bases; unmatched junction nucleotides: 9. The CDR3 covers 15 residues. CDR3 nucleotides: TGCGCCAGCAGCTTGGTTAGGACTAGCCCCAAGGAGCAGTTCTTC. Protein sequence: CASSLVRTSPKEQFF.

The chain is built from TRBV19 and TRBJ1-2; TRBD1 aligns across 7 bases. V lost 4 bases to trimming and J lost 4 bases; unmatched junction nucleotides: 3. Per the germline V gene, CDR1 is LNHDA and CDR2 is SQIVND (reference sequence). The CDR3 totals 13 residues. CDR3 sequence (DNA): TGTGCCAGTAGTAAGGGACAGAGCTATGGCTACACCTTC. Translation gives CASSKGQSYGYTF.

The V call is TRBV6-5, the J call TRBJ1-1; 9 bases align to TRBD1. V trimming: 4 bases; J trimming: 0 bases; junction bases outside the gene matches: 6. Germline CDR1 is MNHEY and CDR2 is SVGAGI. This CDR3 has 16 amino acids. The chain's CDR3 is CASSSGTGHLNTEAFF. The CDR3 nucleotides are TGTGCCAGCAGTTCGGGGACAGGGCATTTGAACACTGAAGCTTTCTTT.

Written as DNA, the CDR3 is TGCGCCAGCAGCCAGTGGACTGAACTCATCTCTGGGGCCAACGTCCTGACTTTC. Encoded protein: CASSQWTELISGANVLTF. The genes are TRBV4-3 and TRBJ2-6; tentatively, D is TRBD2 (5 bases). Trimming took 3 bases from V and 0 from J, leaving 15 bases between them. The CDR3 contains 18 residues. The germline V gene encodes CDR1 LGHNA and CDR2 YSLEER.

This sequence joins TRBV2 and TRBJ1-1; D uncertain. CDR3 length equals 12 residues. Trimming took off 5 bases at V and 1 base at J, with 5 bases between the two ends. Per germline, CDR1 SNHLY and CDR2 FYNNEI. Written as DNA, the CDR3 is TGTGCCAGCAGTCCCCAGAACACTGAAGCTTTCTTT. The encoded protein is CASSPQNTEAFF.

The rearrangement links TRBV7-9 to TRBJ2-7, with D possibly being TRBD2 (6 bases). Germline CDR1 reads SEHNR; CDR2 reads FQNEAQ (reference sequence). The CDR3 length is 14 residues. Trimming pared 2 bases from V and 5 bases from J, leaving 13 bases between. This chain's CDR3 is CASSLTGVKDEQYF. DNA for the CDR3: TGTGCCAGCAGCTTAACGGGAGTGAAGGACGAGCAGTACTTC.

The rearrangement joins TRBV5-1 to TRBJ2-2; perhaps TRBD2 as D (6 bases). Germline V gene lookup returns CDR1 SGHRS and CDR2 YFSETQ. With 6 bases removed from V and 5 bases from J, the gap between germline ends came to 14 bases. This CDR3 has 14 residues. This chain's CDR3 is CASMASVGTGELFF. Here the CDR3 DNA reads TGCGCCAGCATGGCTAGCGTGGGGACCGGGGAGCTGTTTTTT.

The chain employs TRBV30 and TRBJ1-1; 8 positions agree with TRBD1. V lost 2 bases, J lost 4 bases, and 3 bases stayed unmatched. This CDR3 is built from 13 residues. Per germline, CDR1 GTSNPN and CDR2 SVGIG (reference sequence). The CDR3 loop reads CAWSPTGATEAFF. CDR3 nucleotides: TGTGCCTGGAGTCCGACAGGGGCCACTGAAGCTTTCTTT.

The CDR3 DNA reads TGTGCCAGCAGTGAAAGTGGAGGAACCTACGAGCAGTACTTC. The encoded protein is CASSESGGTYEQYF. The chain is built from TRBV2 and TRBJ2-7; possible D gene TRBD2, 5 bases. Germline V gene sequence: CDR1 SNHLY, CDR2 FYNNEI. V was trimmed by 2 bases and J by 2 bases, leaving 10 bases between them. This CDR3 is 14 amino acids long.

The V call is TRBV9, the J call TRBJ1-2; D is unclear. Trimming took off 3 bases at V and 4 bases at J, with 16 bases between the two ends. Germline CDR1 is SGDLS and CDR2 is YYNGEE. The length of the CDR3 is 15 residues. CDR3 protein: CASSAQMDGIYGYTF. In DNA, the CDR3 is TGTGCCAGCAGCGCCCAGATGGACGGAATCTATGGCTACACCTTC.

The chain employs TRBV11-1 and TRBJ2-5; D call uncertain. The V end was cut by 7 bases, the J end by 4 bases, with 10 bases between. This CDR3 comprises 12 residues. CDR1 SGHAT and CDR2 FQDESV come from the germline V gene (reference sequence). The CDR3 reads CASTTVGETQYF. Here the CDR3 DNA reads TGTGCCAGCACCACGGTGGGAGAGACCCAGTACTTC.

The chain is built from TRBV6-5 and TRBJ1-2; 7 positions match TRBD1. There are 13 residues in the CDR3. The germline V gene has CDR1 MNHEY and CDR2 SVGAGI. Trimming at V came to 5 bases and at J to 4 bases, leaving 4 bases not matched to a gene. CDR3 region: CASSQWDSYGYTF. The CDR3 nucleotides are TGTGCCAGCAGTCAGTGGGACAGCTATGGCTACACCTTC.

This clone was picked up one time. This chain uses TRBV5-4 with TRBJ2-1, with 9 bases fitting TRBD2. The CDR3 totals 16 residues. The J segment lost 8 bases and the V segment lost 1 base, leaving 10 bases of the junction unmatched. Germline CDR1 and CDR2: SGHNT and YYREEE (reference sequence). DNA of the CDR3: TGTGCCAGCAGCTTGTGGCTAGCGGGAATGTGGGATGAGCAGTTCTTC. Residues: CASSLWLAGMWDEQFF.

The V and J genes are TRBV7-2 and TRBJ1-2; no firm D call. Per the germline V gene, CDR1 is SGHTA and CDR2 is FQGNSA. There are 15 residues in the CDR3. V lost 1 base to trimming and J lost 1 base, with 10 bases between them. This CDR3 is CASSLDVGGNYGYTF. Written as DNA, the CDR3 is TGTGCCAGCAGCTTAGATGTTGGCGGTAACTATGGCTACACCTTC.

The chain recombines TRBV5-5 with TRBJ2-7; 7 nucleotides line up with TRBD2. Trimming took 5 bases from V and 1 from J; bases not matched to a gene: 12. Germline V CDR1 and CDR2: SGHKS, YYEKEE (reference sequence). This CDR3 region has 16 residues. The CDR3 reads CASRVRSGAASYEQYF. The CDR3, as DNA: TGTGCCAGCAGGGTAAGAAGCGGGGCAGCGTCCTACGAGCAGTACTTC.

This clone appeared a single time. The rearrangement uses TRBV30 and TRBJ2-1, with D uncertain. The length of the CDR3 is 12 residues. From germline, CDR1 is GTSNPN and CDR2 SVGIG (reference sequence). V dropped 4 bases and J dropped 9 bases, with 13 bases sitting between them. The DNA of the CDR3 is TGTGCCTGGACCCGCCAGACTCTTGAGCAGTTCTTC. Its translation: CAWTRQTLEQFF.

A remark on this clone: Other DNA sequences in the sample encode the same CDR3. V and J are TRBV5-4 and TRBJ2-7; TRBD2 matches at 11 bases. In germline, CDR1 is SGHNT, CDR2 YYREEE (reference sequence). The CDR3 contains 14 residues. With V trimmed by 3 bases and J by 7 bases, 6 bases remained unmatched. CDR3 sequence: CASSSTSGSDEQYF. In DNA, the CDR3 is TGTGCCAGCAGCTCCACTAGCGGGAGCGATGAGCAGTACTTC.

The chain is built from TRBV5-5 and TRBJ2-7, with D uncertain. V gave up 3 bases and J gave up 8 bases, with 18 bases separating them. The germline CDR1 and CDR2 sequences are SGHKS and YYEKEE (reference sequence). The length of the CDR3 is 14 residues. Here the CDR3 DNA reads TGTGCCAGCAGCTCACGGATACAAGACTCGCAGCAGTACTTC. This gives the protein CASSSRIQDSQQYF.

V and J are TRBV28 and TRBJ2-1; weak D call: TRBD2 (6 bases). The germline CDR1 and CDR2 sequences are MDHEN and SYDVKM. This CDR3 is 15 amino acids long. V was cut by 3 bases and J by 1 base, with 10 bases left in between. The CDR3 is CASSLTGASYNEQFF. The CDR3 region has the DNA TGTGCCAGCAGTTTGACGGGAGCGTCCTACAATGAGCAGTTCTTC.

The genes are TRBV5-8 and TRBJ2-7, with 11 nucleotides matching TRBD1. Trimming removed 7 bases from V and 5 bases from J; junction bases left unmatched: 8. This CDR3 contains 14 residues. The germline V gene encodes CDR1 SGHTS and CDR2 YDEGEE. CDR3 region: CASGRTGGLDEQYF. The DNA of the CDR3 is TGTGCCAGCGGCAGGACAGGGGGCCTCGACGAGCAGTACTTC.

V is TRBV19 and J is TRBJ2-3; maybe TRBD1 (6 bases). This CDR3 is built from 14 residues. CDR1 LNHDA and CDR2 SQIVND come from the germline V gene (reference sequence). Trimming pared 7 bases from V and 6 bases from J, leaving 17 bases between. The CDR3 DNA follows: TGTGCCAGTAATTGGGGGAGTCAGGGGGATACGCAGTATTTT. Translation: CASNWGSQGDTQYF.

This chain connects TRBV18 to TRBJ2-7; no reliable D call. CDR1 KGHSH and CDR2 LQKENI come from the germline V gene. V gave up 1 base and J gave up 0 bases, with 7 bases separating them. The CDR3 has 14 residues. The chain's CDR3 is CASSPRQHSYEQYF. CDR3 sequence (DNA): TGTGCCAGCTCACCACGCCAGCACTCCTACGAGCAGTACTTC.

A word on this clone: The sample carries other DNA sequences with the same CDR3. The rearrangement links TRBV5-4 to TRBJ2-5; TRBD2 agrees at 11 bases. V shed 3 bases, J shed 5 bases, and the junction held 6 bases outside the gene matches. Germline CDR1 and CDR2: SGHNT and YYREEE (reference sequence). The CDR3 contains 15 residues. The CDR3 DNA is TGTGCCAGCAGCTCTGGAACTAGCGGGAGCGAGACCCAGTACTTC. Amino acid sequence: CASSSGTSGSETQYF.